The 17 T cell receptor beta chains below were found in one sample sequenced in a study of OX40 agonist ivuxolimab in advanced cancers. TCRdb keeps only in-frame clones here, not all; method: immunoSEQ multiplex PCR. The data contain tens of thousands of clones, more than 70% of them seen just once; the ten biggest clones take up around 10%. The source was CD4+ or CD8+ T cells sorted from blood, collected in a trial of the OX40 agonist ivuxolimab. Source of these receptors: an adult with an advanced solid tumor such as melanoma, head and neck, liver or kidney cancer.

The chain couples TRBV5-4 to TRBJ1-1; D not resolved. Germline V gene data show CDR1 as SGHNT and CDR2 as YYREEE (reference sequence). CDR3 length: 14 residues. V lost 3 bases, J lost 2 bases, and 11 bases lay in between. The DNA for the CDR3 is TGTGCCAGCAGCTACTCGGACGAAAACACTGAAGCTTTCTTT. Residues: CASSYSDENTEAFF. Variable domain in full (rest from reference TRBV5-4 and TRBJ1-1): ETGVTQSPTHLIKTRGQQVTLRCSSQSGHNTVSWYQQALGQGPQFIFQYYREEENGRGNFPPRFSGLQFPNYSSELNVNALELDDSALYLCASSYSDENTEAFFGQGTRLTVV.

A few counts support this clone. The chain links TRBV6-5 to TRBJ2-7, with a weak D call TRBD2 (5 bases). Trimming removed 5 bases from V and 1 base from J, with 12 bases in between. The CDR3 is 14 residues long. The germline V gene encodes CDR1 MNHEY and CDR2 SVGAGI. CDR3 sequence reads: CASSPLGASYEQYF. In DNA, the CDR3 is TGTGCCAGCAGTCCACTAGGTGCGTCCTACGAGCAGTACTTC.

The rearrangement joins TRBV21-1 to TRBJ1-5; the D segment call TRBD1 is taken from the table without a DNA check. TRBV21-1 is labeled a pseudogene. The CDR3 is 18 residues long. The CDR3 sequence: CASSKSGTGKYSNQPQHF. DNA of the CDR3: TGTGCCAGCAGCAAGTCCGGGACAGGGAAATATAGCAATCAGCCCCAGCATTTT.

The chain is built from TRBV27 and TRBJ2-1, with D perhaps TRBD1 (6 bases). Germline-derived CDR1 and CDR2 are MNHEY and SMNVEV (reference sequence). The CDR3 is 13 amino acids. Trimming stripped 6 bases from V and 9 bases from J, with 15 bases between. The CDR3 nucleotides read TGTGCCAGCAGGGACCCAGGGGTGGGTGAGCAGTTCTTC. It is translated as CASRDPGVGEQFF.

The rearrangement joins TRBV5-6 to TRBJ1-5, with 7 bases lining up with TRBD1. The CDR3 sequence is 17 residues long. The ends lost 4 bases at V and 7 bases at J; junction bases unmatched: 17. The germline gives CDR1 SGHDT, CDR2 YYEEEE. The DNA for the CDR3 is TGTGCCAGCAGCCACGCAGGACAGGCCACCTCGGGGCAGCCCCAGCATTTT. Protein product: CASSHAGQATSGQPQHF.

The chain recombines TRBV9 with TRBJ2-7; 7 nucleotides agree with TRBD2. V trimming: 4 bases; J trimming: 4 bases; junction bases outside the gene matches: 8. Germline assignment: CDR1 SGDLS and CDR2 YYNGEE. The CDR3 totals 14 residues. The CDR3 DNA is TGTGCCAGCAGCCCCGAGCGGGACTCTTACGAGCAGTACTTC. It translates to CASSPERDSYEQYF.

V usage is TRBV2 and J usage is TRBJ2-7, with D possibly matching TRBD2 (6 bases). Looked up from germline, CDR1 is SNHLY and CDR2 is FYNNEI. V was shortened by 1 base and J by 2 bases, with 12 bases between the two germline ends. The CDR3 totals 15 residues. CDR3 residues: CASSEGPTGAYEQYF. In nucleotides, the CDR3 is TGTGCCAGCAGTGAAGGGCCAACGGGGGCCTACGAGCAGTACTTC.

The DNA of the CDR3 is TGCGCCAGCAGTGGCGGCGGGCCTCTGTACGAGCAGTACTTC. Amino acids: CASSGGGPLYEQYF. The chain recombines TRBV10-1 with TRBJ2-7; possible D gene TRBD2, 5 bases. Trimming took off 4 bases at V and 4 bases at J, with 14 bases between the two ends. This CDR3 comprises 14 residues. CDR1 is WNHNN and CDR2 is SYGVQD in the germline V gene (reference sequence).

The chain employs TRBV27 and TRBJ2-1, with D uncertain. Germline assignment: CDR1 MNHEY and CDR2 SMNVEV (reference sequence). The CDR3 loop spans 13 amino acids. Trimming cost V 4 bases and J 7 bases, with 11 bases left between them. The DNA for the CDR3 is TGTGCCAGCAGTTCCTCTTTAGCAAATGAGCAGTTCTTC. The encoded protein is CASSSSLANEQFF.

The rearrangement links TRBV6-6 to TRBJ2-7, with a tentative D call TRBD2 (6 bases). The CDR3 is made up of 14 amino acids. The germline V and J ends were trimmed by 0 bases and 0 bases, with 6 bases remaining between them. The germline CDR1 and CDR2 sequences are MNHNY and SVGAGI (reference sequence). The CDR3 sequence is CASSYSGGSYEQYF. CDR3 sequence (DNA): TGTGCCAGCAGTTACTCGGGGGGCTCCTACGAGCAGTACTTC.

This sequence joins TRBV27 and TRBJ2-7; 13 bases are shared with TRBD2. The germline CDR1 and CDR2 sequences are MNHEY and SMNVEV (reference sequence). The V and J ends lost 4 bases and 2 bases, in that order; junction bases with no gene match: 5. The CDR3 is made up of 16 amino acids. The CDR3 region is CASSSTSGGLPYEQYF. The DNA for the CDR3 is TGTGCCAGCAGTTCGACTAGCGGGGGGCTTCCCTACGAGCAGTACTTC.

J is TRBJ2-7 and V is TRBV5-1; the D is unclear. The V and J ends lost 4 bases and 0 bases respectively, with 11 bases between them. This CDR3 has 14 amino acids. Germline values: CDR1 SGHRS, CDR2 YFSETQ. CDR3 in DNA: TGCGCCAGCAGCACAACGACTGGCTCCTACGAGCAGTACTTC. It yields the protein CASSTTTGSYEQYF.

The chain links TRBV6-5 to TRBJ2-7, with 8 positions matching TRBD2. This CDR3 has 15 amino acids. The V and J ends lost 6 bases and 0 bases, in that order; junction bases with no gene match: 7. The germline CDR1 and CDR2 sequences are MNHEY and SVGAGI. The CDR3 loop is CASRPAGVISYEQYF. The CDR3 DNA is TGTGCCAGCAGACCAGCGGGAGTAATCTCCTACGAGCAGTACTTC.

The chain couples TRBV2 to TRBJ1-2; the D gene is possibly TRBD1 (5 bases). The length of the CDR3 is 13 residues. Trimming stripped 4 bases from V and 2 bases from J, with 8 bases between. CDR1 SNHLY and CDR2 FYNNEI come from the germline V gene. DNA for the CDR3: TGTGCCAGCAGTGGCAGGACAAACTATGGCTACACCTTC. This sequence encodes CASSGRTNYGYTF.

The chain recombines TRBV7-9 with TRBJ2-7; 12 nucleotides align to TRBD1. Germline CDR1 and CDR2: SEHNR and FQNEAQ (reference sequence). J was trimmed by 6 bases and V by 5 bases; bases with no gene match: 5. The CDR3 spans 14 residues. CDR3 sequence reads: CASSHRDRGPEQYF. CDR3 nucleotides: TGTGCCAGCAGCCACCGGGACAGGGGGCCCGAGCAGTACTTC.

The chain links TRBV9 to TRBJ1-4; D call uncertain. The germline V gene encodes CDR1 SGDLS and CDR2 YYNGEE. V lost 0 bases, J lost 4 bases, and 16 bases lay in between. There are 17 residues in the CDR3. The chain's CDR3 is CASSVGERGPYNEKLFF. In DNA, the CDR3 is TGTGCCAGCAGCGTAGGAGAGCGCGGCCCCTATAATGAAAAACTGTTTTTT. Full variable domain (rest looked up from reference TRBV9 and TRBJ1-4): DSGVTQTPKHLITATGQRVTLRCSPRSGDLSVYWYQQSLDQGLQFLIQYYNGEERAKGNILERFSAQQFPDLHSELNLSSLELGDSALYFCASSVGERGPYNEKLFFGSGTQLSVL.

The chain is built from TRBV7-3 and TRBJ2-2, with 8 nucleotides matching TRBD1. Germline assignment: CDR1 SGHTA and CDR2 FQGTGA. V lost 4 bases and J lost 6; bases outside the gene matches: 1. The CDR3 is made up of 13 amino acids. The chain's CDR3 is CASSSRGPGELFF. The CDR3 coding sequence is TGTGCCAGCAGCTCCAGGGGGCCCGGGGAGCTGTTTTTT. Looking up the rest from reference TRBV7-3 and TRBJ2-2 gives the full variable domain: GAGVSQTPSNKVTEKGKYVELRCDPISGHTALYWYRQSLGQGPEFLIYFQGTGAADDSGLPNDRFFAVRPEGSVSTLKIQRTERGDSAVYLCASSSRGPGELFFGEGSRLTVL.